The 21 T cell receptor beta chains below were found in one sample sequenced in a study of control samples from healthy donors and cancer patients. Libraries were prepared by immunoSEQ multiplex PCR; TCRdb keeps only in-frame clonotypes and omits some of them. Of 130,000 or so clones in the sample, 80% to 95% were seen once. The sequenced material came from blood. The receptors stem from a man between 40 and 49 years old in good health.

The V gene is TRBV6-4, the J gene TRBJ1-1; D is uncertain. The V end was cut by 0 bases, the J end by 3 bases, with 5 bases between. Per germline, CDR1 MRHNA and CDR2 SNTAGT. The CDR3 has 13 residues. CDR3 DNA sequence: TGTGCCAGCAGTGACTCGTCCTACACTGAAGCTTTCTTT. Translating it yields CASSDSSYTEAFF.

The chain employs TRBV10-3 and TRBJ1-6; D not resolved. Germline V gives CDR1 ENHRY, CDR2 SYGVKD. The V gene lost 0 bases and the J gene lost 2 bases, with 11 bases spanning the gap. The CDR3 runs to 17 residues. In DNA, the CDR3 is TGTGCCATCAGTGAGTCAACGCGGACCGCCTATAATTCACCCCTCCACTTT. It is translated as CAISESTRTAYNSPLHF.

The chain employs TRBV28 and TRBJ1-4, with TRBD1 identical over 7 bases. This CDR3 has 14 amino acids. Germline CDR1 and CDR2: MDHEN and SYDVKM. Germline trimming cut 6 bases from V and 10 bases from J; bases unmatched to any gene: 11. The DNA for the CDR3 is TGTGCCAGCAGCCCTACAGGGGAGGGAAGAAAACTGTTTTTT. This translates into CASSPTGEGRKLFF.

This chain connects TRBV11-3 to TRBJ2-5; 8 nucleotides agree with TRBD1. The germline gives CDR1 SGHNT, CDR2 YENEEA. The CDR3 length is 15 residues. V was pared by 5 bases and J by 5 bases, with 10 bases of the junction left unmatched. CDR3 nucleotides: TGTGCCAGCAGCCAGGCAGGGGGCTTTCGTGAGACCCAGTACTTC. As protein: CASSQAGGFRETQYF.

V is TRBV2 and J is TRBJ2-4, with TRBD1 as a possible D gene (6 bases). This CDR3 has 15 amino acids. Germline loops: CDR1 SNHLY, CDR2 FYNNEI. The V end was cut by 6 bases, the J end by 2 bases, with 14 bases between. This CDR3 reads CASRGAGSTKNIQYF. The CDR3 DNA follows: TGTGCCAGCAGGGGGGCGGGCTCGACCAAAAACATTCAGTACTTC.

The chain couples TRBV4-1 to TRBJ2-7; TRBD1 or TRBD2 may be the D gene (5 bases each). The CDR3 consists of 13 residues. The V end lost 4 bases, the J end lost 3 bases, and 10 bases lay between the germline ends. Germline V gene sequence: CDR1 MGHRA, CDR2 YSYEKL. This CDR3 reads CASSLGPFYEQYF. The CDR3 DNA reads as TGCGCCAGCAGCCTGGGACCTTTCTACGAGCAGTACTTC.

This clone was seen just once. Within the sample, other DNA sequences also encode this same CDR3. This rearrangement joins TRBV2 to TRBJ2-3; D is perhaps TRBD2 (7 bases). V lost 8 bases and J lost 11, with 20 bases in between. The germline gives CDR1 SNHLY, CDR2 FYNNEI. The CDR3 is 13 amino acids. CDR3 loop: CASEGEGGTVQYF. The CDR3 bases are TGTGCCAGCGAGGGGGAGGGGGGGACGGTGCAGTATTTT.

The chain employs TRBV5-6 and TRBJ1-2; D is uncertain. The CDR3 spans 12 residues. Germline CDR1 and CDR2: SGHDT and YYEEEE. Trimming cost V 0 bases and J 8 bases, with 8 bases left between them. CDR3 bases: TGTGCCAGCAGCTTGGCCGGAGAGGGCTACACCTTC. Encoded protein: CASSLAGEGYTF.

The CDR3 protein is CASSLDILQGTGKLFF. The CDR3 DNA follows: TGCGCCAGCAGCTTGGACATACTGCAGGGGACTGGGAAACTGTTTTTT. The genes are TRBV5-1 and TRBJ1-4, with a possible D match to TRBD1 (6 bases). The CDR3 loop spans 16 amino acids. Germline V lookup: CDR1 SGHRS, CDR2 YFSETQ. V lost 0 bases and J 11 bases, leaving 20 bases between the germline ends.

The genes are TRBV29-1 and TRBJ2-7; perhaps TRBD1 as D (5 bases). V dropped 2 bases and J dropped 3 bases, with 11 bases sitting between them. The CDR3 totals 13 residues. The germline V gene encodes CDR1 SQVTM and CDR2 ANQGSEA. CDR3 nucleotides: TGCAGCGTTGAAAACAGGAGAGGCTACGAGCAGTACTTC. It specifies CSVENRRGYEQYF.

CDR3 in amino acids: CASSFGTVNQPQHF. CDR3 DNA sequence: TGTGCCAGCAGCTTCGGGACTGTGAATCAGCCCCAGCATTTT. This chain uses TRBV11-2 with TRBJ1-5; D may be TRBD1 (5 bases). In germline, CDR1 is SGHAT, CDR2 FQNNGV. The CDR3 length is 14 residues. With 3 bases removed from V and 4 bases from J, the gap between germline ends came to 10 bases.

This chain joins TRBV18 and TRBJ2-2; D is unresolved. CDR1 and CDR2 from the germline V gene are KGHSH and LQKENI. V shed 3 bases and J shed 8 bases, with 7 bases lying between them. The CDR3 sequence is 12 residues long. CDR3 nucleotides: TGTGCCAGCTCACCGGATTTTGGGGAGCTGTTTTTT. Amino acids: CASSPDFGELFF.

The V and J genes are TRBV9 and TRBJ2-1; no clear D. The germline V and J ends were trimmed by 0 bases and 2 bases, with 9 bases remaining between them. The CDR3 has 15 amino acids. From germline, CDR1 is SGDLS and CDR2 YYNGEE. The CDR3 region has the DNA TGTGCCAGCAGCGTAGTGGGCGATACCTACAATGAGCAGTTCTTC. Its translation is CASSVVGDTYNEQFF.

V gene TRBV19 combines with J gene TRBJ1-2; 10 bases agree with TRBD1. Germline CDR1 LNHDA, CDR2 SQIVND (reference sequence). With 6 bases clipped from V and 4 bases from J, the junction kept 14 bases outside the gene matches. CDR3 length equals 17 residues. The CDR3 region has the DNA TGTGCCAGTAGAAAGGGAAACTGGGACAGGGGCGGCTATGGCTACACCTTC. Its protein product is CASRKGNWDRGGYGYTF.

This clone was observed once. The rearrangement joins TRBV5-1 to TRBJ2-7, with 7 positions matching TRBD2. Germline V lookup: CDR1 SGHRS, CDR2 YFSETQ. The CDR3 has 14 amino acids. V trimming: 4 bases; J trimming: 3 bases; junction bases outside the gene matches: 7. The CDR3 spells CASSDPSGGYEQYF. For the CDR3, the DNA is TGCGCCAGCAGCGATCCCTCGGGGGGCTACGAGCAGTACTTC.

This rearrangement joins TRBV5-8 to TRBJ2-4; 8 bases are a match to TRBD1. CDR3 length: 20 amino acids. V was pared by 0 bases and J by 0 bases, with 14 bases of the junction left unmatched. Germline V gene lookup returns CDR1 SGHTS and CDR2 YDEGEE. The CDR3 nucleotides read TGTGCCAGCAGCTTGGGCGGGACAGGAGACGGACTATTAGCCAAAAACATTCAGTACTTC. Its protein is CASSLGGTGDGLLAKNIQYF.

This clone was seen a few times. The chain links TRBV2 to TRBJ1-2, with no clear D. Germline V gene data show CDR1 as SNHLY and CDR2 as FYNNEI. V shed 9 bases and J shed 0 bases, with 5 bases lying between them. The CDR3 has 11 amino acids. As DNA, the CDR3 is TGTGCCAGTGCCCCTAACTATGGCTACACCTTC. Translated: CASAPNYGYTF.

V is TRBV5-1 and J is TRBJ1-1; 9 bases align to TRBD1. The junction had 12 bases not matched to a gene; V was cut back by 3 bases and J by 6 bases. The CDR3 contains 16 residues. From germline, CDR1 is SGHRS and CDR2 YFSETQ. CDR3 region: CASSYKLNRGQAEAFF. CDR3 DNA sequence: TGCGCCAGCAGCTACAAACTAAACAGGGGGCAAGCTGAAGCTTTCTTT.

The chain links TRBV5-1 to TRBJ1-3, with 7 bases identical to TRBD1. Looked up from germline, CDR1 is SGHRS and CDR2 is YFSETQ. The CDR3 extends over 17 amino acids. The J segment lost 0 bases and the V segment lost 3 bases, leaving 9 bases of the junction unmatched. CDR3 loop: CASSSSGTAYSGNTIYF. The CDR3 nucleotides are TGCGCCAGCAGCTCCTCCGGGACAGCATACTCTGGAAACACCATATATTTT.

CDR3 in amino acids: CASRGLAGGLSSYNEQFF. CDR3 nucleotides: TGTGCCAGCAGGGGACTAGCGGGGGGGCTTAGCTCCTACAATGAGCAGTTCTTC. This chain links TRBV27 with TRBJ2-1; 16 bases align to TRBD2. With V trimmed by 6 bases and J by 0 bases, 5 bases remained unmatched. Looked up from germline, CDR1 is MNHEY and CDR2 is SMNVEV (reference sequence). The CDR3 consists of 18 residues.

This clone occurred once. The chain carries TRBV9 and TRBJ1-2; no reliable D call. Germline V gene data show CDR1 as SGDLS and CDR2 as YYNGEE. The CDR3 covers 15 residues. Trimming stripped 0 bases from V and 9 bases from J, with 18 bases between. CDR3 loop: CASSVGSGIRLSYTF. In nucleotides, the CDR3 is TGTGCCAGCAGCGTAGGTTCAGGTATCCGTCTGAGCTACACCTTC.